This TCR beta chain was retrieved from a study of T cells in Graves' hyperthyroidism and ophthalmopathy. Findings and caveats of the study: In validation, the model predicted ophthalmopathy. These predictions came a median about 6.5 months before onset. Most thyroid clonotypes expanded above 0.001 appeared in blood too.

Amplified TCR beta CDR3 regions derived from RNA transcripts. With the HTBI primer set, the TCR CDR3 went through a first round of RT-PCR. MiXCR, run by TCRdb on the multiplex PCR reads, gives a single entry per CDR3 protein. The sample has more than 500,000 distinct CDR3 sequences, about 16% seen once. Comment on this clonotype: Its antigen remains unknown.

This clonotype was sampled from a woman aged 25 to 39 with Graves' ophthalmopathy. The sequenced sample was blood.

CDR3 nucleotide sequence: TGTGCCAGCAGCTTATCGACAGTGAACTACGAGCAGTACTTC. This encodes CASSLSTVNYEQYF. V and J are TRBV7-8 and TRBJ2-7; tentatively, D is TRBD1 (5 bases). V lost 2 bases and J 3 bases, leaving 11 bases between the germline ends. This CDR3 contains 14 residues. Germline CDR1 SGHVS, CDR2 FQNEAQ.